The TCR beta chain under discussion was sequenced for a study of breast tumors, draining lymph nodes, adjacent tissues. Samples came from axillary lymph nodes draining the breast cancer. Worth noting for this clonotype: Its antigen is not known.

MiXCR, run by TCRdb on the multiplex PCR reads, gives a single entry per CDR3 protein. The sample gives 150,000 to 200,000 distinct CDR3 sequences, approximately 33% of which show up once; 4% to 5.5% is in the top ten. General study results and limits: Luminal-like breast cancer showed significantly greater tumor-nontumor repertoire similarity than basal-like breast cancer did. That most tumor T cells come from lymph nodes remained unproven.

The sample taken for sequencing was axillary lymph node tissue. This receptor was obtained from a female donor with breast cancer. Some clones in this sample may be carry-over from other donors' samples.

This CDR3 is CASSSIPGPADLEQYF. The CDR3 region has the DNA TGTGCCAGCAGTTCTATCCCGGGTCCCGCCGATCTCGAGCAGTACTTC. This sequence joins TRBV6-2 or TRBV6-3 and TRBJ2-7, with no clear D. Trimming stripped 4 bases from V and 6 bases from J, with 22 bases between. The CDR3 sequence is 16 residues long. Looked up from germline, CDR1 is MNHEY and CDR2 is SVGEGT.